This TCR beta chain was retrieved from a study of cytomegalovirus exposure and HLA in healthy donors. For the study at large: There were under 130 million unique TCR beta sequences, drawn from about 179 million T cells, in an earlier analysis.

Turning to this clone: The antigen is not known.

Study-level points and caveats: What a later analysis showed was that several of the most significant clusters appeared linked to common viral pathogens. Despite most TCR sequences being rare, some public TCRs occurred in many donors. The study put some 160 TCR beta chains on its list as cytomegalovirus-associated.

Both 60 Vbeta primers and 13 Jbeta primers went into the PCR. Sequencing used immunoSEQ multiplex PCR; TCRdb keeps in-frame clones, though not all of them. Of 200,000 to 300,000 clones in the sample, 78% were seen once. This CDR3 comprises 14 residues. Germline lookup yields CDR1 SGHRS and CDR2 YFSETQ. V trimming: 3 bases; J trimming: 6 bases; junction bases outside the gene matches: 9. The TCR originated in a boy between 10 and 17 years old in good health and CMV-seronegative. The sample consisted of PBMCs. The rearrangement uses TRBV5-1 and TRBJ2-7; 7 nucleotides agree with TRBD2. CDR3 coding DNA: TGCGCCAGCAGCTCGCGGACTAGTGACGGCGAGCAGTACTTC. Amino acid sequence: CASSSRTSDGEQYF.